The 21 T cell receptor beta chains listed next were all sequenced from one sample in a study of CD8 T cells in Susac syndrome. The RNA, about 0.5 to 1 ug, was put through reverse transcription using random hexamers. TCRdb processed the immunoSEQ multiplex PCR reads anew with MiXCR; each CDR3 protein has one entry. The sample includes about 150,000 distinct CDR3 sequences, approximately 95% seen only once; the top ten take 0.1% to 0.15%. Sequencing input: CD4+ T cells from PBMCs. These receptors were taken from a human donor with Susac syndrome.

This chain uses TRBV29-1 with TRBJ1-2, with no clear D. This CDR3 region has 12 residues. V lost 2 bases and J lost 2, with 6 bases in between. Germline assignment: CDR1 SQVTM and CDR2 ANQGSEA. The CDR3 bases are TGCAGCGTTGAACTGAACAACTATGGCTACACCTTC. Residues: CSVELNNYGYTF.

This clonotype was observed a single time. V usage is TRBV5-6 and J usage is TRBJ2-1; D is possibly TRBD2 (5 bases). The CDR3 is 14 residues long. Trimming left V 0 bases short and J 9 bases short, with 13 bases between. Germline loops: CDR1 SGHDT, CDR2 YYEEEE. CDR3 DNA sequence: TGTGCCAGCAGCTTGGGACTACGGCGAGTTGAGCAGTTCTTC. It yields the protein CASSLGLRRVEQFF.

This clonotype showed up just a few times. The chain employs TRBV30 and TRBJ2-3; D perhaps matches TRBD1 (6 bases). This CDR3 comprises 12 residues. CDR1 and CDR2 (germline): GTSNPN, SVGIG (reference sequence). Trimming left V 0 bases short and J 5 bases short, with 6 bases between. CDR3 amino acids: CAWSVQGDTQYF. The CDR3 DNA reads as TGTGCCTGGAGTGTACAGGGAGATACGCAGTATTTT.

DNA for the CDR3: TGTGCCAGCAGCCCACTTCGATCCGGGACAGGGGGTTCACCCCTCCACTTT. Translation: CASSPLRSGTGGSPLHF. V usage is TRBV3-1 and J usage is TRBJ1-6, with 11 bases lining up with TRBD1. J was trimmed by 9 bases and V by 4 bases; bases with no gene match: 11. Germline values: CDR1 LGHDT, CDR2 YNNKEL (reference sequence). The length of the CDR3 is 17 residues.

This clonotype was picked up one time. The chain is built from TRBV7-6 and TRBJ1-1; a weak D match, TRBD1 (5 bases). V gave up 4 bases and J gave up 2 bases, with 11 bases separating them. The germline V gene has CDR1 SGHVS and CDR2 FNYEAQ. The CDR3 loop spans 14 amino acids. CDR3 sequence reads: CASSSGPGNTEAFF. CDR3 nucleotides: TGTGCCAGCAGCTCGGGACCGGGAAACACTGAAGCTTTCTTT.

The CDR3 loop is CASTDGGSYNEQFF. CDR3 nucleotides: TGTGCCAGCACTGATGGAGGTTCCTACAATGAGCAGTTCTTC. The rearrangement uses TRBV6-2 or TRBV6-3 and TRBJ2-1, with a tentative D call TRBD2 (5 bases). This CDR3 contains 14 residues. Looked up from germline, CDR1 is MNHEY and CDR2 is SVGEGT. Trimming stripped 7 bases from V and 1 base from J, with 11 bases between.

The chain carries TRBV12-3 or TRBV12-4 and TRBJ2-2, with TRBD2 identical over 7 bases. This CDR3 spans 14 amino acids. The J segment lost 5 bases and the V segment lost 4 bases, leaving 4 bases of the junction unmatched. CDR3 loop: CASSWGGSTGELFF. The CDR3 nucleotides are TGTGCCAGCAGTTGGGGGGGATCAACCGGGGAGCTGTTTTTT.

The chain joins TRBV6-6 to TRBJ2-5; D perhaps matches TRBD2 (5 bases). The germline V gene has CDR1 MNHNY and CDR2 SVGAGI (reference sequence). The ends were cut back, 7 bases at V and 5 bases at J, with 14 bases in the middle. The CDR3 sequence is 13 residues long. CDR3 sequence: CASTRRLLETQYF. CDR3 nucleotide sequence: TGTGCCAGCACCCGGAGGCTGTTGGAGACCCAGTACTTC.

The chain couples TRBV14 to TRBJ2-3, with D possibly matching TRBD1 (6 bases). The germline gives CDR1 SGHDN, CDR2 FVKESK. V was pared by 0 bases and J by 3 bases, with 16 bases between. This CDR3 spans 17 amino acids. The CDR3 sequence: CASSQDRSLGGTDTQYF. The CDR3 bases are TGTGCCAGCAGCCAAGATCGCAGTTTAGGGGGTACAGATACGCAGTATTTT.

V is TRBV5-1 and J is TRBJ2-7; no clear D gene. There are 13 residues in the CDR3. Germline CDR1 and CDR2: SGHRS and YFSETQ. V was pared by 0 bases and J by 3 bases, with 7 bases between. The DNA for the CDR3 is TGCGCCAGCAGCTTGGGGCAGTTCTACGAGCAGTACTTC. It specifies CASSLGQFYEQYF.

The V and J genes are TRBV15 and TRBJ1-5; no reliable D call. V was clipped by 5 bases and J by 5 bases, with 10 bases between them. Germline V gene sequence: CDR1 LNHNV, CDR2 YYDKDF (reference sequence). The CDR3 consists of 13 residues. CDR3 nucleotide sequence: TGTGCCACCAGCTTTGGTTGGGATCAGCCCCAGCATTTT. Amino acid sequence: CATSFGWDQPQHF.

The chain links TRBV12-3 or TRBV12-4 to TRBJ1-5; D call uncertain. The length of the CDR3 is 13 residues. V lost 6 bases and J lost 2, with 8 bases in between. DNA for the CDR3: TGTGCCAGCAGCCGGGCGGGCAATCAGCCCCAGCATTTT. Its translation is CASSRAGNQPQHF.

J is TRBJ2-7 and V is TRBV25-1; 9 nucleotides agree with TRBD1. CDR3 length: 15 residues. CDR1 is MGHDK and CDR2 is SYGVNS in the germline V gene. J lost 3 bases, V lost 3 bases, and 6 bases had no gene match. CDR3 in amino acids: CASSDHGTGIYEQYF. The DNA for the CDR3 is TGTGCCAGCAGTGATCACGGGACAGGGATCTACGAGCAGTACTTC.

The chain employs TRBV4-3 and TRBJ2-7; no firm D call. CDR3 length: 14 residues. Germline-derived CDR1 and CDR2 are LGHNA and YSLEER. V was pared by 1 base and J by 3 bases, with 10 bases between. CDR3 amino acids: CASSQGGVGYEQYF. The CDR3, as DNA: TGCGCCAGCAGCCAAGGTGGGGTAGGCTACGAGCAGTACTTC.

The rearrangement joins TRBV20-1 to TRBJ2-5; a possible D gene is TRBD2 (6 bases). This CDR3 is 14 amino acids long. The V gene lost 6 bases and the J gene lost 5 bases, with 19 bases spanning the gap. From germline, CDR1 is DFQATT and CDR2 SNEGSKA (reference sequence). In DNA form, the CDR3 reads TGCAGTGCGGAGGGGCTAGGGCCACCGGAGACCCAGTACTTC. Translated: CSAEGLGPPETQYF.

This rearrangement joins TRBV25-1 to TRBJ2-5; TRBD2 matches at 9 bases. Germline V CDR1 and CDR2: MGHDK, SYGVNS. V trimming: 3 bases; J trimming: 5 bases; junction bases outside the gene matches: 13. The CDR3 sequence is 17 residues long. CDR3 amino acids: CASSDDLAGKRKETQYF. The CDR3 DNA sequence: TGTGCCAGCAGTGACGATCTAGCGGGGAAAAGGAAGGAGACCCAGTACTTC. The variable domain in full, completed from reference TRBV25-1 and TRBJ2-5, reads EADIYQTPRYLVIGTGKKITLECSQTMGHDKMYWYQQDPGMELHLIHYSYGVNSTEKGDLSSESTVSRIRTEHFPLTLESARPSHTSQYLCASSDDLAGKRKETQYFGPGTRLLVL.

CDR3 nucleotides: TGTGCCAGCAACGGGCGGGGGCGCACAGATACGCAGTATTTT. Translating it yields CASNGRGRTDTQYF. The chain employs TRBV2 and TRBJ2-3; a weak D match, TRBD2 (7 bases). The CDR3 totals 14 residues. Trimming cost V 7 bases and J 1 base, with 12 bases left between them. The germline gives CDR1 SNHLY, CDR2 FYNNEI.

The rearrangement links TRBV15 to TRBJ1-5; no clear D. The V gene's germline CDR1 is LNHNV and CDR2 YYDKDF (reference sequence). V shed 8 bases and J shed 3 bases, with 14 bases lying between them. The CDR3 sequence is 14 residues long. CDR3 in amino acids: CATAMNGVNQPQHF. The CDR3 coding sequence is TGTGCCACCGCCATGAACGGGGTCAATCAGCCCCAGCATTTT.

In its sample, this clonotype was seen once. This chain uses TRBV11-2 with TRBJ1-2; D is possibly TRBD1 (6 bases). Germline values: CDR1 SGHAT, CDR2 FQNNGV. The CDR3 runs 14 residues. Trimming removed 3 bases from V and 1 base from J, with 9 bases in between. The CDR3: CASSFLDSNYGYTF. The CDR3 DNA reads as TGTGCCAGCAGCTTCCTGGACAGTAACTATGGCTACACCTTC.

The chain joins TRBV9 to TRBJ2-3; 8 bases match TRBD2. The germline CDR1 and CDR2 sequences are SGDLS and YYNGEE. The V segment lost 6 bases and the J segment 2 bases; nucleotides outside the gene matches: 8. This CDR3 contains 15 residues. The CDR3 sequence: CASTKGLAATDTQYF. CDR3 bases: TGTGCCAGCACCAAAGGACTAGCCGCCACAGATACGCAGTATTTT.

This clonotype was seen once. The V gene is TRBV30, the J gene TRBJ1-5, with 9 bases that match TRBD1. The CDR3 contains 16 residues. Looked up from germline, CDR1 is GTSNPN and CDR2 is SVGIG (reference sequence). Trimming at V came to 3 bases and at J to 0 bases, leaving 6 bases not matched to a gene. DNA of the CDR3: TGTGCCTGGAGACCCACAGGGGGCTTTAGCAATCAGCCCCAGCATTTT. It specifies CAWRPTGGFSNQPQHF.